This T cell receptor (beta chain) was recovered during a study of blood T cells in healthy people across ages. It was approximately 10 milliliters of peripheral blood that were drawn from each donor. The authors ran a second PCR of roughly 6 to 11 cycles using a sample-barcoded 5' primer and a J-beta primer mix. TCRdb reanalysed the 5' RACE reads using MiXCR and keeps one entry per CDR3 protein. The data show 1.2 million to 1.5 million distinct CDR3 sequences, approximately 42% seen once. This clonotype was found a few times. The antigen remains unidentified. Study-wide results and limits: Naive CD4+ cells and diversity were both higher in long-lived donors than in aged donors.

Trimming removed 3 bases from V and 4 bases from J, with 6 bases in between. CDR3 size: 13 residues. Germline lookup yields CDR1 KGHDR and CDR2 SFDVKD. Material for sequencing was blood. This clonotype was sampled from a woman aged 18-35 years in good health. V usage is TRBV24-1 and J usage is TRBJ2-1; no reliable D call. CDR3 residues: CATSDGRYNEQFF. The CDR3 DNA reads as TGTGCCACCAGTGATGGTCGGTACAATGAGCAGTTCTTC.